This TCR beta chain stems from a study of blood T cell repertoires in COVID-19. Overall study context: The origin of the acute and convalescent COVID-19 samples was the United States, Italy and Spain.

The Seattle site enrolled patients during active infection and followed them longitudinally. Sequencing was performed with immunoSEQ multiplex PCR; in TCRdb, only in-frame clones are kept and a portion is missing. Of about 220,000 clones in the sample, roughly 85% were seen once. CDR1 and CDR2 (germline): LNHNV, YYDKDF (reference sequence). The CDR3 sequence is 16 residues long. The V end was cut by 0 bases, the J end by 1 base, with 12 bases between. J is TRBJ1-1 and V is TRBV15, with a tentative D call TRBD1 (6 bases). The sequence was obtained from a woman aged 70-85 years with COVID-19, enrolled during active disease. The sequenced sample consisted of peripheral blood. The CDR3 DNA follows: TGTGCCACCAGCAGAGATATGGGGGCTGGGAACACTGAAGCTTTCTTT. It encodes CATSRDMGAGNTEAFF.